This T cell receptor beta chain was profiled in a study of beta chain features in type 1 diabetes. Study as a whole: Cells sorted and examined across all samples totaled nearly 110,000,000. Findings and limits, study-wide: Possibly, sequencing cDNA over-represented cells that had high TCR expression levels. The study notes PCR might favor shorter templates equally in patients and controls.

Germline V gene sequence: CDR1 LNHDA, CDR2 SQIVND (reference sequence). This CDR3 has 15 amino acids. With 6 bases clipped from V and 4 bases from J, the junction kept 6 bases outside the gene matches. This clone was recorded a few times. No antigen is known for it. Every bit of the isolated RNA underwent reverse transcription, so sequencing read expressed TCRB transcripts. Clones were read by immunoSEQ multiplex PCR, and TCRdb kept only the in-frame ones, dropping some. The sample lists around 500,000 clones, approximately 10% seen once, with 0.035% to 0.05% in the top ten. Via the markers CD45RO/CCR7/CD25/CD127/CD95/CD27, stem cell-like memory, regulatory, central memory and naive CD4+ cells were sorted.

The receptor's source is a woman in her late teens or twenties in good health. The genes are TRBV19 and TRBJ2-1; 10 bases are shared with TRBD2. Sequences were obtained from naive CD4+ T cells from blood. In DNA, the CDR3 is TGTGCCAGTAGCTCCCTAGCGGGAGCGTACAATGAGCAGTTCTTC. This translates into CASSSLAGAYNEQFF.